This TCR beta chain was observed in a study of cytomegalovirus exposure and HLA in healthy donors. Sequenced by immunoSEQ multiplex PCR; TCRdb stores in-frame clones only, minus some. The table shows 80,000 to 100,000 clones, with roughly 87% occurring only once. Germline V gene sequence: CDR1 MGHRA, CDR2 YSYEKL. With 3 bases clipped from V and 0 bases from J, the junction kept 5 bases outside the gene matches. There are 16 residues in the CDR3. This clone was picked up a small number of times. This clonotype was sampled from a woman aged 25-40 years in good health and CMV-seronegative. The sample comprised PBMCs. The genes are TRBV4-1 and TRBJ1-3; TRBD1 matches at 7 bases. The CDR3, as DNA: TGCGCCAGCAGCCACTCCTGGACAGGCTCTGGAAACACCATATATTTT. Translation gives CASSHSWTGSGNTIYF.